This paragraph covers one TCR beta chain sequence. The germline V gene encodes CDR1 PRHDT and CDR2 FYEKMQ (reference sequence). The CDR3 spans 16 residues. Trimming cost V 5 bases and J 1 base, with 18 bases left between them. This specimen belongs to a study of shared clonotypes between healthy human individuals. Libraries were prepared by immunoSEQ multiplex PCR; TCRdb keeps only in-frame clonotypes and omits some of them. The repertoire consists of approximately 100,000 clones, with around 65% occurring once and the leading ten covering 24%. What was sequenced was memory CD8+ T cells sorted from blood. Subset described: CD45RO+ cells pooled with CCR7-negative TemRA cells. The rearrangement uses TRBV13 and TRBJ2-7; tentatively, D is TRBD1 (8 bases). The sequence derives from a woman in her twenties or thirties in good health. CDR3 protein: CASSPLGQGGSYEQYF. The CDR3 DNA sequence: TGTGCCAGCAGCCCCCTCGGACAGGGAGGGTCCTACGAGCAGTACTTC.